Listed below are T cell receptor beta chains from one sample, sequenced in a study of lymphopenia after photon versus proton radiotherapy. The protocol was immunoSEQ multiplex PCR, while the TCRdb copy is restricted to in-frame clones and leaves out a portion. The sample has roughly 150,000 clones; 70% to 90% are singletons. The material was peripheral blood, obtained from a patient treated with photon-based radiotherapy. These receptors originate from a man aged 45-65 years with gastric cancer. CDR3s include the opening cysteine and the closing phenylalanine or tryptophan. D genes are given only for firm matches. Only some rows state a clone size, as once, few, many or a class for expanded clones.

d_call: .
cdr3_length: 16
clone_size: once
j_call: TRBJ1-4
v_call: TRBV6-6
cdr3_aa: CASSPSRRATNEKLFF
cdr3_nt: TGTGCCAGCAGTCCCTCTCGGCGCGCAACTAATGAAAAACTGTTTTTT

d_call: .
cdr3_length: 15
clone_size: .
j_call: TRBJ2-1
v_call: TRBV5-4
cdr3_aa: CASSSPDWYYNEQFF
cdr3_nt: TGTGCCAGCAGCTCACCGGACTGGTATTACAATGAGCAGTTCTTC

d_call: .
cdr3_length: 18
clone_size: few
j_call: TRBJ1-5
v_call: TRBV18
cdr3_aa: CASSPPGSGHPSNQPQHF
cdr3_nt: TGTGCCAGCTCACCACCGGGTAGTGGACACCCGAGCAATCAGCCCCAGCATTTT

d_call: .
cdr3_length: 17
clone_size: .
j_call: TRBJ1-2
v_call: TRBV7-2
cdr3_aa: CASSLGGIGLANYGYTF
cdr3_nt: TGTGCCAGCAGCTTAGGGGGGATAGGTCTTGCTAACTATGGCTACACCTTC

d_call: TRBD2
cdr3_length: 15
clone_size: once
j_call: TRBJ2-7
v_call: TRBV4-1
cdr3_aa: CASSLQGLAGDEQYF
cdr3_nt: TGCGCCAGCAGCCTCCAGGGACTAGCGGGAGACGAGCAGTACTTC

d_call: TRBD2
cdr3_length: 17
clone_size: .
j_call: TRBJ2-1
v_call: TRBV11-3
cdr3_aa: CASSLGTSGSSYNEQFF
cdr3_nt: TGTGCCAGCAGCTTAGGGACTAGCGGGAGCTCCTACAATGAGCAGTTCTTC

d_call: .
cdr3_length: 13
clone_size: few
j_call: TRBJ2-7
v_call: TRBV18
cdr3_aa: CASSSFQGYEQYF
cdr3_nt: TGTGCCAGCTCGTCTTTCCAGGGCTACGAGCAGTACTTC

d_call: .
cdr3_length: 11
clone_size: once
j_call: TRBJ1-2
v_call: TRBV19
cdr3_aa: CASTMSYGYTF
cdr3_nt: TGTGCCAGTACCATGAGCTATGGCTACACCTTC

d_call: TRBD1
cdr3_length: 15
clone_size: .
j_call: TRBJ1-1
v_call: TRBV6-5
cdr3_aa: CASSSGQARGTEAFF
cdr3_nt: TGTGCCAGCAGTTCCGGACAGGCTCGGGGGACTGAAGCTTTCTTT

d_call: .
cdr3_length: 12
clone_size: .
j_call: TRBJ2-2
v_call: TRBV28
cdr3_aa: CASGPLLGELFF
cdr3_nt: TGTGCCAGCGGTCCCCTTCTGGGGGAGCTGTTTTTT

d_call: TRBD1
cdr3_length: 14
clone_size: .
j_call: TRBJ2-1
v_call: TRBV19
cdr3_aa: CASRSQGTVNEQFF
cdr3_nt: TGTGCCAGTAGGTCCCAGGGGACAGTCAATGAGCAGTTCTTC

d_call: TRBD1
cdr3_length: 14
clone_size: .
j_call: TRBJ1-4
v_call: TRBV28
cdr3_aa: CASSTDRGGEKLFF
cdr3_nt: TGTGCCAGCAGCACGGACAGGGGCGGTGAAAAACTGTTTTTT

d_call: TRBD2
cdr3_length: 14
clone_size: .
j_call: TRBJ2-7
v_call: TRBV14
cdr3_aa: CASSLLAGGEEQYF
cdr3_nt: TGTGCCAGCAGCTTACTAGCGGGAGGGGAAGAGCAGTACTTC

d_call: .
cdr3_length: 11
clone_size: .
j_call: TRBJ1-1
v_call: TRBV19
cdr3_aa: CVARGNTEAFF
cdr3_nt: TGTGTCGCGAGAGGGAACACTGAAGCTTTCTTT

d_call: .
cdr3_length: 13
clone_size: .
j_call: TRBJ2-7
v_call: TRBV7-2
cdr3_aa: CASSFFTSYEQYF
cdr3_nt: TGTGCCAGCAGCTTTTTTACTAGCTACGAGCAGTACTTC

d_call: TRBD1
cdr3_length: 14
clone_size: .
j_call: TRBJ1-1
v_call: TRBV19
cdr3_aa: CASSADRGLTEAFF
cdr3_nt: TGTGCCAGTAGTGCGGACAGGGGGCTTACTGAAGCTTTCTTT

d_call: .
cdr3_length: 15
clone_size: .
j_call: TRBJ1-2
v_call: TRBV30
cdr3_aa: CAWRSQHGVSGGYTF
cdr3_nt: TGTGCCTGGAGGTCGCAGCATGGAGTCAGCGGTGGCTACACCTTC

d_call: TRBD2
cdr3_length: 18
clone_size: .
j_call: TRBJ2-3
v_call: TRBV30
cdr3_aa: CAWSSTRRLAFGTDTQYF
cdr3_nt: TGTGCCTGGAGTTCCACCCGAAGACTAGCGTTTGGGACAGATACGCAGTATTTT

d_call: .
cdr3_length: 12
clone_size: once
j_call: TRBJ1-1
v_call: TRBV7-9
cdr3_aa: CASSLVDGEAFF
cdr3_nt: TGTGCCAGCAGCTTAGTTGATGGGGAAGCTTTCTTT

d_call: .
cdr3_length: 14
clone_size: .
j_call: TRBJ1-5
v_call: TRBV28
cdr3_aa: CASSERLGSQPQHF
cdr3_nt: TGTGCCAGCAGTGAGCGCCTGGGCAGTCAGCCCCAGCATTTT

d_call: .
cdr3_length: 14
clone_size: .
j_call: TRBJ1-5
v_call: TRBV19
cdr3_aa: CASSYPGGDQPQHF
cdr3_nt: TGTGCCAGTAGTTACCCTGGAGGTGATCAGCCCCAGCATTTT

d_call: .
cdr3_length: 14
clone_size: .
j_call: TRBJ2-7
v_call: TRBV6-5
cdr3_aa: CASSRGGGSYEQYF
cdr3_nt: TGTGCCAGCAGCAGGGGAGGGGGGTCCTACGAGCAGTACTTC

d_call: .
cdr3_length: 15
clone_size: .
j_call: TRBJ1-2
v_call: TRBV7-9
cdr3_aa: CASSARDQANYGYTF
cdr3_nt: TGTGCCAGCAGCGCTCGGGACCAAGCTAACTATGGCTACACCTTC

d_call: .
cdr3_length: 14
clone_size: .
j_call: TRBJ1-1
v_call: TRBV19
cdr3_aa: CASSPLDQYTEAFF
cdr3_nt: TGTGCCAGTAGTCCCCTGGACCAATACACTGAAGCTTTCTTT

d_call: TRBD1
cdr3_length: 15
clone_size: .
j_call: TRBJ1-4
v_call: TRBV5-1
cdr3_aa: CASSRDRGANEKLFF
cdr3_nt: TGCGCCAGCAGCAGAGACAGGGGGGCTAATGAAAAACTGTTTTTT

d_call: .
cdr3_length: 14
clone_size: .
j_call: TRBJ1-5
v_call: TRBV28
cdr3_aa: CASSQDTINQPQHF
cdr3_nt: TGTGCCAGCAGTCAAGACACCATCAATCAGCCCCAGCATTTT

d_call: .
cdr3_length: 14
clone_size: .
j_call: TRBJ1-1
v_call: TRBV27
cdr3_aa: CASSLSDSYTEAFF
cdr3_nt: TGTGCCAGCAGTTTATCGGACAGTTACACTGAAGCTTTCTTT

d_call: .
cdr3_length: 12
clone_size: .
j_call: TRBJ2-1
v_call: TRBV7-9
cdr3_aa: CASSLVFNEQFF
cdr3_nt: TGTGCCAGCAGCTTAGTCTTCAATGAGCAGTTCTTC

d_call: TRBD1
cdr3_length: 14
clone_size: .
j_call: TRBJ1-1
v_call: TRBV10-3
cdr3_aa: CAISGGQPFAEAFF
cdr3_nt: TGTGCCATCAGTGGGGGACAGCCTTTCGCTGAAGCTTTCTTT

d_call: .
cdr3_length: 14
clone_size: few
j_call: TRBJ1-2
v_call: TRBV18
cdr3_aa: CASSPLATNYGYTF
cdr3_nt: TGTGCCAGCTCACCACTGGCGACAAACTATGGCTACACCTTC

d_call: .
cdr3_length: 15
clone_size: .
j_call: TRBJ1-1
v_call: TRBV5-1
cdr3_aa: CASSLATYRNTEAFF
cdr3_nt: TGCGCCAGCAGCTTGGCCACGTACCGGAACACTGAAGCTTTCTTT

d_call: .
cdr3_length: 16
clone_size: .
j_call: TRBJ1-5
v_call: TRBV7-2
cdr3_aa: CASSLEGTLSNQPQHF
cdr3_nt: TGTGCCAGCAGCCTCGAGGGCACCCTCAGCAATCAGCCCCAGCATTTT

d_call: TRBD2
cdr3_length: 17
clone_size: once
j_call: TRBJ2-2
v_call: TRBV5-4
cdr3_aa: CASSSPLGRANTGELFF
cdr3_nt: TGTGCCAGCAGCTCCCCGCTAGGGAGGGCGAACACCGGGGAGCTGTTTTTT